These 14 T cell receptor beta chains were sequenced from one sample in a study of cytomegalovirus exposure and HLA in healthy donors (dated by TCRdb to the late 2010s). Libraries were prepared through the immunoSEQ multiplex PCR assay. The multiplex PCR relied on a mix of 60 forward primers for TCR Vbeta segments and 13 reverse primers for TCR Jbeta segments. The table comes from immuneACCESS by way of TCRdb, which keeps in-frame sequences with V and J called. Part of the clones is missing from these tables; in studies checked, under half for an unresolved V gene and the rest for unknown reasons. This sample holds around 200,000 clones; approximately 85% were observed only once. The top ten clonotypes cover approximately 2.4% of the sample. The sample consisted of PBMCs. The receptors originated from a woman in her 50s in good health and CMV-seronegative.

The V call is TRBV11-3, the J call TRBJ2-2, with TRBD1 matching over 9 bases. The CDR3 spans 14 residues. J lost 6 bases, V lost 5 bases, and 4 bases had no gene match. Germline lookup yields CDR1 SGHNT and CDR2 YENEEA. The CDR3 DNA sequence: TGTGCCAGCAGCAAGGGACAGGGCCCCGGGGAGCTGTTTTTT. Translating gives CASSKGQGPGELFF.

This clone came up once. CDR3 residues: CASTPGDLRMSNQPQHF. The CDR3 DNA follows: TGTGCCAGCACCCCGGGGGACCTCAGGATGAGCAATCAGCCCCAGCATTTT. The gene calls are TRBV28 and TRBJ1-5; D is perhaps TRBD1 (5 bases). CDR1 and CDR2 (germline): MDHEN, SYDVKM. CDR3 length: 17 amino acids. Trimming cost V 7 bases and J 1 base, with 20 bases left between them.

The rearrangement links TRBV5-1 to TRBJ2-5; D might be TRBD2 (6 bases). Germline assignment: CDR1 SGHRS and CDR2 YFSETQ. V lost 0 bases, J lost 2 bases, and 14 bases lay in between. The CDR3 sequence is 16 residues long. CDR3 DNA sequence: TGCGCCAGCAGCTTGGCCCCACTAGCAGAACAAGAGACCCAGTACTTC. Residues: CASSLAPLAEQETQYF.

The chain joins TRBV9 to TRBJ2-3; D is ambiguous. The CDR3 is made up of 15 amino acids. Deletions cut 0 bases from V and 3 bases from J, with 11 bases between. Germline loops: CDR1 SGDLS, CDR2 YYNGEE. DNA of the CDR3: TGTGCCAGCAGCGTAGGAATGGCGGAAACAGATACGCAGTATTTT. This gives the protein CASSVGMAETDTQYF.

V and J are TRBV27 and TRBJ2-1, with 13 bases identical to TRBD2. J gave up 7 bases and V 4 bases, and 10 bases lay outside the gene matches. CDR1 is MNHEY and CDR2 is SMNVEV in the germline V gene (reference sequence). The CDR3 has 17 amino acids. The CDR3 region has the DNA TGTGCCAGCAGTTCAGGGGGACTAGCGGGAAAACTAAATGAGCAGTTCTTC. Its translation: CASSSGGLAGKLNEQFF.

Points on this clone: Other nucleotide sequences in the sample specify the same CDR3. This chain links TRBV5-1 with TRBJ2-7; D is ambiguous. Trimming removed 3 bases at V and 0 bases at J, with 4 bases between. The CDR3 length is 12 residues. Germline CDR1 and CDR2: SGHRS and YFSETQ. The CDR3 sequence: CASSSSSYEQYF. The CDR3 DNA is TGCGCCAGCAGCTCGAGCTCCTACGAGCAGTACTTC.

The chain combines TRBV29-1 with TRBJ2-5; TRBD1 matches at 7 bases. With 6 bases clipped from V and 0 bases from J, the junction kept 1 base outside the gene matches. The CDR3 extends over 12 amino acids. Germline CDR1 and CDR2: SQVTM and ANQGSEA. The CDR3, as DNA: TGCAGCGTGGACAGGAACCAAGAGACCCAGTACTTC. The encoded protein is CSVDRNQETQYF.

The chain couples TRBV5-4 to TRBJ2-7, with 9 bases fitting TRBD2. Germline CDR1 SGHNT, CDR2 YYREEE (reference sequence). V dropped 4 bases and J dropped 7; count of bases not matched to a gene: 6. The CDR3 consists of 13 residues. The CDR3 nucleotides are TGTGCCAGCAGCCCCCGGACTAGCGAAGAGCAGTACTTC. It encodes CASSPRTSEEQYF.

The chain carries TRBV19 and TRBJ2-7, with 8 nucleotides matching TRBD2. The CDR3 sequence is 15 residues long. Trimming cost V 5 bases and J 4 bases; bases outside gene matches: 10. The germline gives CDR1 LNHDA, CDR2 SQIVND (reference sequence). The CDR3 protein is CASSPTGGGRYEQYF. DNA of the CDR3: TGTGCCAGTAGTCCTACCGGGGGGGGCAGATACGAGCAGTACTTC.

CDR3 bases: TGTGCCAGCAGCTCCCCAGGGCCCCGTACCCCTACCATCCAGTTCTTC. It specifies CASSSPGPRTPTIQFF. This chain connects TRBV7-9 to TRBJ2-1; possible D gene TRBD1, 5 bases. CDR3 length equals 16 residues. V lost 4 bases and J 13 bases, leaving 26 bases between the germline ends. Looked up from germline, CDR1 is SEHNR and CDR2 is FQNEAQ (reference sequence).

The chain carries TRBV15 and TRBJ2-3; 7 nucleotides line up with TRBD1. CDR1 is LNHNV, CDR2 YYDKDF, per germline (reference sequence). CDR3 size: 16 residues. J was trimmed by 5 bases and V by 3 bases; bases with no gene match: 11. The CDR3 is CATSSSHTGAGDTQYF. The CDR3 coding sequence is TGTGCCACCAGCAGCTCCCACACAGGGGCGGGAGATACGCAGTATTTT.

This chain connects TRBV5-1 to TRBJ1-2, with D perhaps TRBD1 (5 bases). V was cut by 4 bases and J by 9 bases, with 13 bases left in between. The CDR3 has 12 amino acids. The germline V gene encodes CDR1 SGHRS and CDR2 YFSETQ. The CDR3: CASSPSTDSYTF. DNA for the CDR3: TGCGCCAGCAGCCCGTCGACAGATAGCTACACCTTC.

CDR3 nucleotides: TGTGCCAGCAGTCGTAGACAGGGGGCTGACTACGAGCAGTACTTC. Protein product: CASSRRQGADYEQYF. The chain joins TRBV6-4 to TRBJ2-7, with 10 nucleotides matching TRBD1. This CDR3 contains 15 residues. V shed 5 bases and J 3 bases; nucleotides not matched to a gene: 7. Germline V lookup: CDR1 MRHNA, CDR2 SNTAGT.

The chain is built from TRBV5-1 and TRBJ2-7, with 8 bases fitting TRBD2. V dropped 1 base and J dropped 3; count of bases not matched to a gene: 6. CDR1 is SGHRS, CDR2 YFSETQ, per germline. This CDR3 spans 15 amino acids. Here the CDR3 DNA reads TGCGCCAGCAGCTTGCCCCTAGCGGGCAACTACGAGCAGTACTTC. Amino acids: CASSLPLAGNYEQYF.